This T cell receptor (beta chain) was recorded in a study of T cell responses to AZD1222 COVID-19 vaccine. Sequencing was performed with immunoSEQ multiplex PCR; in TCRdb, only in-frame clones are kept and a portion is missing. Seen here are about 180,000 clones, around 91% observed once, and the top ten hold 6.5% to 8.5%. As to this clone: Its specificity is unknown.

Study-wide points: Females made up more of the donors, who were largely white British, and clonal diversity may have come out too low. Spike-specific TCRs gained breadth and depth after people received two AZD1222 doses. Per reports, nearly half of all spike-specific TCRs target regions that are unmutated in variants.

In germline, CDR1 is MDHEN, CDR2 SYDVKM. V was pared by 8 bases and J by 2 bases, with 5 bases of the junction left unmatched. The CDR3 is 14 residues long. The sample was peripheral blood, taken on day 0 of AZD1222 vaccination. The V gene is TRBV28, the J gene TRBJ2-4, with 8 positions matching TRBD1. The clonotype comes from an adult in good health. The CDR3 DNA sequence: TGTGCCAGCCGAACAGGGGGGACCAAAAACATTCAGTACTTC. It translates to CASRTGGTKNIQYF.